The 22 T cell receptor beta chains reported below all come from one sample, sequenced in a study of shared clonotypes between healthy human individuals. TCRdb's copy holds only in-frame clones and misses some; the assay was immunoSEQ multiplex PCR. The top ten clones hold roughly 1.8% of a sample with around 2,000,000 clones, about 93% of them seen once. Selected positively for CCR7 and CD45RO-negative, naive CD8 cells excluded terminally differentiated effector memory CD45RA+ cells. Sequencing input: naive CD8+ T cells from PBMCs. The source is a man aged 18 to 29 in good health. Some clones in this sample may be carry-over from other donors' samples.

CDR3 DNA sequence: TGTGCCAGCAGCCGAATACTAGCGGAGTCCTACGAGCAGTACTTC. Protein product: CASSRILAESYEQYF. The chain couples TRBV7-9 to TRBJ2-7, with 8 bases identical to TRBD2. V shed 5 bases, J shed 1 base, and the junction held 7 bases outside the gene matches. Germline CDR1 SEHNR, CDR2 FQNEAQ (reference sequence). This CDR3 contains 15 residues.

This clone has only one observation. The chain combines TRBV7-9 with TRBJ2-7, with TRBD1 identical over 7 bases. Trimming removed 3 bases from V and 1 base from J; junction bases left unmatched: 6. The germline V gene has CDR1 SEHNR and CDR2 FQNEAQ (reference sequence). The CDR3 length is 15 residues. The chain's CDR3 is CASSLGDSLSYEQYF. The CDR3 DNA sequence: TGTGCCAGCAGCTTGGGGGACAGCCTTTCCTACGAGCAGTACTTC.

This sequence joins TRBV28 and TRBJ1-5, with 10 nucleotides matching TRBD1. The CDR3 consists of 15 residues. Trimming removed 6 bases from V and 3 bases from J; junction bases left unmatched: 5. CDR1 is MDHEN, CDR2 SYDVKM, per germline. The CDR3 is CASSRGQGYNQPQHF. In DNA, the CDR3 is TGTGCCAGCAGCAGGGGACAGGGGTACAATCAGCCCCAGCATTTT.

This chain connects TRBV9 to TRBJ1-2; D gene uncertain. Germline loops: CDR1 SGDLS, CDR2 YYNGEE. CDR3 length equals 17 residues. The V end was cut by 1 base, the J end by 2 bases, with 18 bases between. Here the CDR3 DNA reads TGTGCCAGCAGCGTAAATTCTCCCGGCAGCCAGAACTATGGCTACACCTTC. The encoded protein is CASSVNSPGSQNYGYTF.

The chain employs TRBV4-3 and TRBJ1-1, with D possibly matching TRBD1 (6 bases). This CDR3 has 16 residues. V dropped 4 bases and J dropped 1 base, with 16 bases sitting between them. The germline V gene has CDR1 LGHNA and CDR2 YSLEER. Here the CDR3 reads CASSRRRGGQNTEAFF. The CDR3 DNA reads TGCGCCAGCAGCCGCCGCCGAGGGGGACAGAACACTGAAGCTTTCTTT.

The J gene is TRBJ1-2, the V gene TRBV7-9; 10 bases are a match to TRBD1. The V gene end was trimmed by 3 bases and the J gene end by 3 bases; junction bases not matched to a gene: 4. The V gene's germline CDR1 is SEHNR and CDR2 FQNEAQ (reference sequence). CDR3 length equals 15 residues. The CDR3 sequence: CASSFRDRGDYGYTF. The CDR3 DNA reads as TGTGCCAGCAGCTTCCGGGACAGGGGAGACTATGGCTACACCTTC. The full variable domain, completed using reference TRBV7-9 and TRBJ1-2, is DTGVSQNPRHKITKRGQNVTFRCDPISEHNRLYWYRQTLGQGPEFLTYFQNEAQLEKSRLLSDRFSAERPKGSFSTLEIQRTEQGDSAMYLCASSFRDRGDYGYTFGSGTRLTVV.

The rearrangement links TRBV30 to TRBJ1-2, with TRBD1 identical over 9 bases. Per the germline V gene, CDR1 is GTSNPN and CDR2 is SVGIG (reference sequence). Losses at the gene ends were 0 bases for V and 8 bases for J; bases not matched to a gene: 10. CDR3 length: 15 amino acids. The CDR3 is CAWSVRQYRGHGYTF. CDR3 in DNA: TGTGCCTGGAGTGTACGTCAATACAGGGGGCACGGCTACACCTTC.

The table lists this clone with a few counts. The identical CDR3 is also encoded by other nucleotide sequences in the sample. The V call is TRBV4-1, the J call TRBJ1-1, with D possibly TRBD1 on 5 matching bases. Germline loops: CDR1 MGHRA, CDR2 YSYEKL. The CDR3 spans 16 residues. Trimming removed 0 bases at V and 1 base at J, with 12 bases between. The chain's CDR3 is CASSQDGEGRNTEAFF. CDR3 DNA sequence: TGCGCCAGCAGCCAAGATGGAGAGGGGCGGAACACTGAAGCTTTCTTT.

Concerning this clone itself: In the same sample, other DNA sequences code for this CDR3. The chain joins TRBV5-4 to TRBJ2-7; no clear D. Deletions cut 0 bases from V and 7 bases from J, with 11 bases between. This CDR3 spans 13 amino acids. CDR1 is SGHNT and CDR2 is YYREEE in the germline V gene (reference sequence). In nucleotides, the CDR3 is TGTGCCAGCAGCTTGGATCGGGTGGGAGAGCAGTACTTC. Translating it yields CASSLDRVGEQYF.

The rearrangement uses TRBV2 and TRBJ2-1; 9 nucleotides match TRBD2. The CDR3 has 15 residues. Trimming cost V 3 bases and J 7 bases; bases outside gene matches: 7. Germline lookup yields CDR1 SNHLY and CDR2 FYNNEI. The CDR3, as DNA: TGTGCCAGCAGTGAGTGGGCGGGAGGGCTGAATGAGCAGTTCTTC. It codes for CASSEWAGGLNEQFF.

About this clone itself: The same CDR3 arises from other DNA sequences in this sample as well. The CDR3 reads CASSGRDRGNQPQHF. The CDR3 coding sequence is TGTGCCAGTAGTGGCCGGGACAGGGGCAATCAGCCCCAGCATTTT. The genes are TRBV19 and TRBJ1-5; 9 bases fit TRBD1. V shed 5 bases and J 2 bases; nucleotides not matched to a gene: 4. Looked up from germline, CDR1 is LNHDA and CDR2 is SQIVND (reference sequence). CDR3 size: 15 residues. The entire variable domain, with the rest obtained from reference TRBV19 and TRBJ1-5, is as follows: DGGITQSPKYLFRKEGQNVTLSCEQNLNHDAMYWYRQDPGQGLRLIYYSQIVNDFQKGDIAEGYSVSREKKESFPLTVTSAQKNPTAFYLCASSGRDRGNQPQHFGDGTRLSIL.

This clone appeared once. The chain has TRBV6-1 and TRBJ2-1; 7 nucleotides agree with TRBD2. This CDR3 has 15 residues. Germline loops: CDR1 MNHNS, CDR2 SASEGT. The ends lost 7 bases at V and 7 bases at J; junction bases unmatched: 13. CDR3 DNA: TGTGCCAGCACCTGGGGTGGCGGGAGCGCGAATGAGCAGTTCTTC. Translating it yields CASTWGGGSANEQFF.

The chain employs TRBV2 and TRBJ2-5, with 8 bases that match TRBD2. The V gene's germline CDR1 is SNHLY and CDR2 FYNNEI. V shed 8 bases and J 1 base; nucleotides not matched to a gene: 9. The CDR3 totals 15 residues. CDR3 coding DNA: TGTGCCAGCGTTTCAAGGACTAGCACCCAAGAGACCCAGTACTTC. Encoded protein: CASVSRTSTQETQYF.

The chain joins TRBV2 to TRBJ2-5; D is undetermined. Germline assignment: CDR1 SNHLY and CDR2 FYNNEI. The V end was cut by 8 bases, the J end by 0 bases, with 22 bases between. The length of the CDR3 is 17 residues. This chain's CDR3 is CASEDLIGASYQETQYF. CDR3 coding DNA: TGTGCCAGCGAAGACCTCATCGGCGCCTCGTACCAAGAGACCCAGTACTTC. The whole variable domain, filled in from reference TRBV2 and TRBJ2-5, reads EPEVTQTPSHQVTQMGQEVILRCVPISNHLYFYWYRQILGQKVEFLVSFYNNEISEKSEIFDDQFSVERPDGSNFTLKIRSTKLEDSAMYFCASEDLIGASYQETQYFGPGTRLLVL.

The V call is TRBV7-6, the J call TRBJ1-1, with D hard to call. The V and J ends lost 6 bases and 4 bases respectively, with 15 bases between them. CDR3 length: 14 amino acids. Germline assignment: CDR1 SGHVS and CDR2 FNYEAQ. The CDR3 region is CASSSREGGTEAFF. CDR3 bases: TGTGCCAGCAGTTCGCGGGAGGGTGGCACTGAAGCTTTCTTT.

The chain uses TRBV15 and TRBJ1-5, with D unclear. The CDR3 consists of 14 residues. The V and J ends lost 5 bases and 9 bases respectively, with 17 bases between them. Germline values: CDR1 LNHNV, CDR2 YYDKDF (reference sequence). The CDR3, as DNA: TGTGCCACCAGCCCTACCCAGGCTTCGGGGCCCCAGCATTTT. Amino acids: CATSPTQASGPQHF.

The CDR3 nucleotides are TGTGCCACCAGCAGAGCCCGGGGCTGGGGCGATGAGCAGTTCTTC. Amino acids: CATSRARGWGDEQFF. J is TRBJ2-1 and V is TRBV15; D possibly uses TRBD1 or TRBD2 (5 bases each). Germline V gene sequence: CDR1 LNHNV, CDR2 YYDKDF (reference sequence). Trimming took 1 base from V and 8 from J, leaving 15 bases between them. This CDR3 has 15 amino acids.

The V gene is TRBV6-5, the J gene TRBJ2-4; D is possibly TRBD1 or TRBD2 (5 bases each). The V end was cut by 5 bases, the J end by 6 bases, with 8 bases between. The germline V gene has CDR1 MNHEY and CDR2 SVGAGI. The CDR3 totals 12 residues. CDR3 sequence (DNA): TGTGCCAGCAGTGGGGACCGAAACATTCAGTACTTC. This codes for CASSGDRNIQYF.

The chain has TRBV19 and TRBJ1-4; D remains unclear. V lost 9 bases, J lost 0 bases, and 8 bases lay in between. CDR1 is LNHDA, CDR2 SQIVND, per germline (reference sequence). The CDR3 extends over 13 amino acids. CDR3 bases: TGTGCCAGCAACAGAGCAACTAATGAAAAACTGTTTTTT. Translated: CASNRATNEKLFF.

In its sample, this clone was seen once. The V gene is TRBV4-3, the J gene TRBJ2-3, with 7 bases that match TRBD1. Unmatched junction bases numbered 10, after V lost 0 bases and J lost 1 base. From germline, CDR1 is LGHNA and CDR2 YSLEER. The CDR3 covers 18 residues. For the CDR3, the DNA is TGCGCCAGCAGCCAAGAAGAGGATCTCCAGGGGGGCACAGATACGCAGTATTTT. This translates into CASSQEEDLQGGTDTQYF.

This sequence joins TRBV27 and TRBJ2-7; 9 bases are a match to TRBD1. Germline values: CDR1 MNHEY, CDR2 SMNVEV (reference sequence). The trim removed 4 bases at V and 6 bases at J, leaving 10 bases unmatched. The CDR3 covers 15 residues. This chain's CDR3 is CASSSVRDRDREQYF. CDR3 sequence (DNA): TGTGCCAGCAGTTCCGTCCGGGACAGGGACCGCGAGCAGTACTTC.

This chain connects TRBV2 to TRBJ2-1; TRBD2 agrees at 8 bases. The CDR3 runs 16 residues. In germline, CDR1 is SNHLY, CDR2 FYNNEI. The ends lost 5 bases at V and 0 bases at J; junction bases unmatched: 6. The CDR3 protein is CASSQTSGYSYNEQFF. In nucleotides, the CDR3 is TGTGCCAGCAGTCAAACTAGCGGTTACTCCTACAATGAGCAGTTCTTC.